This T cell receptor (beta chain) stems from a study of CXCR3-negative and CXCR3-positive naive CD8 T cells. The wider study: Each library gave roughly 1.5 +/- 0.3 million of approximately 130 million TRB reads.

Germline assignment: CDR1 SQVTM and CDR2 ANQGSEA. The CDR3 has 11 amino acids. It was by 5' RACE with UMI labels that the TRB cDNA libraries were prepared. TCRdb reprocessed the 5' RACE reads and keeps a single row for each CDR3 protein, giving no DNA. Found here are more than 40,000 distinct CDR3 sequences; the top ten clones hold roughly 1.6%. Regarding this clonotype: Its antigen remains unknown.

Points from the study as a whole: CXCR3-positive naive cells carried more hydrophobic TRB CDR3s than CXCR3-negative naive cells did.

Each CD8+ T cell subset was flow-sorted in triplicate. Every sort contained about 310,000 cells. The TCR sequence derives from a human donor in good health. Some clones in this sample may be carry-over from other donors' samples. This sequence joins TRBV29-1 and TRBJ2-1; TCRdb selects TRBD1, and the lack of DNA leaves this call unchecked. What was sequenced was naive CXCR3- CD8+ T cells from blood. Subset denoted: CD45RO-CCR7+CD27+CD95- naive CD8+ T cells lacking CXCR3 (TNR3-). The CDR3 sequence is CSAAWGGEQFF.